This T cell receptor (beta chain) was observed in a study of patients and donors after allogeneic stem cell transplantation. TCRdb used MiXCR to reprocess the RT-PCR reads, holding one entry per CDR3 protein. The sample yields about 410,000 distinct CDR3 sequences, roughly 17% seen once. The germline V gene encodes CDR1 SNHLY and CDR2 FYNNEI. CDR3 length: 12 amino acids. The ends were cut back, 6 bases at V and 7 bases at J, with 10 bases in the middle. The rearrangement joins TRBV2 to TRBJ1-5; D may be TRBD1 (5 bases). Sequencing input: blood, either unsorted or a sorted T cell fraction (not recorded which). The source is a human donor who was either an allogeneic HSCT recipient or a stem cell or donor lymphocyte infusion donor (not recorded which). It is not recorded whose cells these are; they may come from a transplant donor. The CDR3 region has the DNA TGTGCCAGCAGCGGGGCCGTACAGCCCCAGCATTTT. Amino acids: CASSGAVQPQHF. The variable domain in full, with the rest retrieved from reference TRBV2 and TRBJ1-5, is EPEVTQTPSHQVTQMGQEVILRCVPISNHLYFYWYRQILGQKVEFLVSFYNNEISEKSEIFDDQFSVERPDGSNFTLKIRSTKLEDSAMYFCASSGAVQPQHFGDGTRLSIL.